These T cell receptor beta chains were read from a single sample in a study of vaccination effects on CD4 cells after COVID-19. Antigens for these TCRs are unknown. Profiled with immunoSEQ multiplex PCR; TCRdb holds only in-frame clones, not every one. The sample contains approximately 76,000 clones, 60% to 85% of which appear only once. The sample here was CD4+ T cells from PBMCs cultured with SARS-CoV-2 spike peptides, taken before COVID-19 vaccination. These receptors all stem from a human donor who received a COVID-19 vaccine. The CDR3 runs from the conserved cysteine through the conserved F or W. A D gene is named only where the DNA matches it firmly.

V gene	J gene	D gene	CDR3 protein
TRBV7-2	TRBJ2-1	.	CASSELVGGVNEQFF
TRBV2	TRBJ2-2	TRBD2	CASQGTRSTGELFF
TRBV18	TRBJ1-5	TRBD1	CASSADRAQPQHF
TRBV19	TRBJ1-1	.	CASSLGQVPNTEAFF
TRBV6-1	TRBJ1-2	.	CASSEGRGGYTF
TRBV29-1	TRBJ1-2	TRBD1	CSAGTGKEGYTF
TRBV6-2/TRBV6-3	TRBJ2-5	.	CASSRTTPETQYF
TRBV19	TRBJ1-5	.	CASGVNQPQHF
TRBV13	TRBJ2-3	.	CASSLEVTSDTQYF
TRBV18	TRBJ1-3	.	CASSPIPQGNTIYF
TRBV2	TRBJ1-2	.	CASSVSSNYGYTF